This TCR beta chain was observed in a study of shared clonotypes between healthy human individuals. The repertoire was sequenced with immunoSEQ multiplex PCR; TCRdb's copy has only in-frame clones and lacks some. The table shows approximately 2.1 million clones, with 93% occurring only once. V was cut by 1 base and J by 1 base, with 6 bases left in between. Germline lookup yields CDR1 SGHNT and CDR2 YYREEE (reference sequence). The CDR3 sequence is 14 residues long. This TCR was sampled from a man aged 18-30 years in good health. Some clones in this sample may be carry-over from other donors' samples. The rearrangement joins TRBV5-4 to TRBJ2-1; D is unresolved. Sequenced material: naive CD4+ T cells from PBMCs. As to subset: CD45RA+ positively selected. The CDR3 sequence: CASSLIESYNEQFF. CDR3 sequence (DNA): TGTGCCAGCAGCTTGATAGAGTCCTACAATGAGCAGTTCTTC.